Listed here are 21 T cell receptor beta chains from one sample, sequenced in a study of T cells after yellow fever vaccination. TCRdb re-called the 5' RACE reads with MiXCR, one entry per CDR3 protein. The sample consists of approximately 330,000 distinct CDR3 sequences, 12% of them appearing once. Sequencing used CD4+ T cells sorted from PBMCs, obtained 15 days after the yellow fever booster vaccination. Receptor source: a man between 18 and 29 years old who received the YFV17D yellow fever vaccine.

The table lists this clonotype with many counts. The chain couples TRBV5-1 to TRBJ2-5, with a tentative D call TRBD1 (6 bases). This CDR3 has 15 amino acids. V was clipped by 0 bases and J by 0 bases, with 9 bases between them. Per the germline V gene, CDR1 is SGHRS and CDR2 is YFSETQ. The CDR3 DNA reads TGCGCCAGCAGCTTGGTCGGGGACAACCAAGAGACCCAGTACTTC. Translation gives CASSLVGDNQETQYF.

The chain is built from TRBV7-2 and TRBJ1-5; D call uncertain. The CDR3 runs to 15 residues. Deletions cut 3 bases from V and 2 bases from J, with 11 bases between. The germline V gene encodes CDR1 SGHTA and CDR2 FQGNSA. The CDR3, as DNA: TGTGCCAGCAGCTTGGAGGGAGCAGGCAATCAGCCCCAGCATTTT. It yields the protein CASSLEGAGNQPQHF.

This clonotype was observed a handful of times. J is TRBJ2-3 and V is TRBV27; unclear D gene. V was pared by 0 bases and J by 3 bases, with 13 bases between. This CDR3 has 16 amino acids. Germline loops: CDR1 MNHEY, CDR2 SMNVEV (reference sequence). The CDR3 nucleotides are TGTGCCAGCAGTTTATCACACGGATTTAGGACAGATACGCAGTATTTT. This gives the protein CASSLSHGFRTDTQYF.

The gene calls are TRBV28 and TRBJ2-5; 8 bases are shared with TRBD2. The CDR3 runs to 14 residues. Per germline, CDR1 MDHEN and CDR2 SYDVKM. V was clipped by 10 bases and J by 5 bases; unmatched bases: 12. CDR3 in DNA: TGTGCCACCGGGGGGGTAGCGGGGTCCGAGACCCAGTACTTC. Translated, it gives CATGGVAGSETQYF. The full variable domain, in which reference TRBV28 and TRBJ2-5 provide the parts outside the CDR3, is DVKVTQSSRYLVKRTGEKVFLECVQDMDHENMFWYRQDPGLGLRLIYFSYDVKMKEKGDIPEGYSVSREKKERFSLILESASTNQTSMYLCATGGVAGSETQYFGPGTRLLVL.

CDR3 in amino acids: CASSSGAPGEQYF. The CDR3 DNA sequence: TGTGCCAGCAGCTCCGGGGCCCCGGGGGAGCAGTACTTC. This chain connects TRBV7-3 to TRBJ2-7; D tentatively fits TRBD1 or TRBD2 (5 bases each). The V end lost 4 bases, the J end lost 7 bases, and 14 bases lay between the germline ends. The germline gives CDR1 SGHTA, CDR2 FQGTGA. CDR3 length: 13 residues. The variable domain in full, with the rest retrieved from reference TRBV7-3 and TRBJ2-7, is GAGVSQTPSNKVTEKGKYVELRCDPISGHTALYWYRQSLGQGPEFLIYFQGTGAADDSGLPNDRFFAVRPEGSVSTLKIQRTERGDSAVYLCASSSGAPGEQYFGPGTRLTVT.

This clonotype has more than one count but fewer than ten. This chain links TRBV12-5 with TRBJ1-2, with 7 bases matching TRBD1. The CDR3 contains 15 residues. The germline V gene has CDR1 LGHNT and CDR2 FRNRAP. The ends lost 6 bases at V and 1 base at J; junction bases unmatched: 8. DNA of the CDR3: TGTGCTAGTGGCCACAAGGACAGGTTTAACTATGGCTACACCTTC. Its translation: CASGHKDRFNYGYTF.

The V and J genes are TRBV18 and TRBJ1-2; 10 nucleotides match TRBD1. Germline V gives CDR1 KGHSH, CDR2 LQKENI. The CDR3 has 16 residues. The ends lost 3 bases at V and 8 bases at J; junction bases unmatched: 12. The CDR3 coding sequence is TGTGCCAGCTCACCTTCCACTGCCGGGACAGGGGAAGGCTACACCTTC. Its translation: CASSPSTAGTGEGYTF. Variable domain in full (rest from reference TRBV18 and TRBJ1-2): NAGVMQNPRHLVRRRGQEARLRCSPMKGHSHVYWYRQLPEEGLKFMVYLQKENIIDESGMPKERFSAEFPKEGPSILRIQQVVRGDSAAYFCASSPSTAGTGEGYTFGSGTRLTVV.

This clonotype has more than one count but fewer than ten. This chain joins TRBV5-1 and TRBJ1-3; 8 bases are shared with TRBD1. Unmatched junction bases numbered 2, after V lost 4 bases and J lost 2 bases. Germline-derived CDR1 and CDR2 are SGHRS and YFSETQ. The CDR3 sequence is 14 residues long. The CDR3 spells CASSKTGAGNTIYF. In DNA, the CDR3 is TGCGCCAGCAGCAAGACAGGGGCTGGAAACACCATATATTTT.

The chain recombines TRBV5-1 with TRBJ2-5; 9 bases map to TRBD2. Germline CDR1 reads SGHRS; CDR2 reads YFSETQ. The trim removed 7 bases at V and 5 bases at J, leaving 18 bases unmatched. The CDR3 totals 17 residues. DNA for the CDR3: TGCGCCAGCGAGCGGTTACAGCGCGGGGGGGCCGAGGAGACCCAGTACTTC. Translating gives CASERLQRGGAEETQYF.

The chain is built from TRBV29-1 and TRBJ2-1, with D possibly TRBD2 on 6 matching bases. Germline V CDR1 and CDR2: SQVTM, ANQGSEA. Trimming left V 7 bases short and J 12 bases short, with 28 bases between. The CDR3 contains 15 residues. DNA for the CDR3: TGCAGCGGATCTCTAGGAGCTTTGAGCGGGCAACCGCAGTTCTTC. Its translation is CSGSLGALSGQPQFF.

This clonotype was seen a few times. The V gene is TRBV9, the J gene TRBJ2-5, with 14 bases identical to TRBD2. V trimming: 3 bases; J trimming: 5 bases; junction bases outside the gene matches: 3. CDR1 and CDR2 (germline): SGDLS, YYNGEE. CDR3 size: 15 residues. The CDR3 sequence: CASSAGLAGVETQYF. For the CDR3, the DNA is TGTGCCAGCAGCGCGGGACTAGCGGGGGTTGAGACCCAGTACTTC.

This clonotype was seen repeatedly, ten times or more. The chain couples TRBV3-1 to TRBJ2-7, with D perhaps assigned TRBD1 or TRBD2 (5 bases each). Trimming took off 3 bases at V and 3 bases at J, with 18 bases between the two ends. The CDR3 sequence is 16 residues long. Germline CDR1 LGHDT, CDR2 YNNKEL (reference sequence). The CDR3: CASSQGPGFLRYEQYF. CDR3 DNA: TGTGCCAGCAGCCAGGGACCGGGGTTCCTGCGCTACGAGCAGTACTTC.

This sequence joins TRBV30 and TRBJ2-1, with D perhaps matching TRBD2 (5 bases). With 3 bases removed from V and 0 bases from J, the gap between germline ends came to 9 bases. In germline, CDR1 is GTSNPN, CDR2 SVGIG (reference sequence). This CDR3 contains 14 residues. The CDR3 bases are TGTGCCTGGAGCTTAGGGAGCTCCTACAATGAGCAGTTCTTC. This sequence encodes CAWSLGSSYNEQFF.

This chain joins TRBV5-1 and TRBJ2-7, with 7 bases lining up with TRBD1. CDR1 and CDR2 from the germline V gene are SGHRS and YFSETQ. J gave up 4 bases and V 4 bases, and 5 bases lay outside the gene matches. This CDR3 region has 13 residues. CDR3: CASSITRGYEQYF. DNA of the CDR3: TGCGCCAGCAGCATAACCAGGGGGTACGAGCAGTACTTC.

The chain uses TRBV3-1 and TRBJ2-7; unclear D gene. The CDR3 totals 14 residues. V gave up 6 bases and J gave up 0 bases, with 12 bases separating them. Germline CDR1 and CDR2: LGHDT and YNNKEL (reference sequence). The CDR3 sequence is CASSPSSLSYEQYF. CDR3 nucleotides: TGTGCCAGCAGTCCCAGCAGCCTCTCCTACGAGCAGTACTTC.

This clonotype has more than one count but fewer than ten. The V and J genes are TRBV28 and TRBJ1-1; TRBD1 might be the D (5 bases). CDR1 is MDHEN, CDR2 SYDVKM, per germline. The CDR3 is made up of 17 amino acids. V lost 2 bases to trimming and J lost 5 bases, with 21 bases between them. This CDR3 reads CASSLIVPSGADTEAFF. The CDR3 DNA reads as TGTGCCAGCAGTTTAATAGTACCAAGTGGGGCGGATACTGAAGCTTTCTTT. The variable domain in full, with the rest retrieved from reference TRBV28 and TRBJ1-1, is DVKVTQSSRYLVKRTGEKVFLECVQDMDHENMFWYRQDPGLGLRLIYFSYDVKMKEKGDIPEGYSVSREKKERFSLILESASTNQTSMYLCASSLIVPSGADTEAFFGQGTRLTVV.

The chain uses TRBV7-9 and TRBJ2-7, with D perhaps matching TRBD1 (6 bases). The V end was cut by 2 bases, the J end by 5 bases, with 10 bases between. The germline gives CDR1 SEHNR, CDR2 FQNEAQ (reference sequence). This CDR3 region has 13 residues. In DNA form, the CDR3 reads TGTGCCAGCAGCTTATGGGGGCAGGACGAGCAGTACTTC. It translates to CASSLWGQDEQYF.

The CDR3 protein is CASRRAGQGLSGWGYTF. DNA of the CDR3: TGTGCCAGCAGGCGAGCGGGACAGGGATTATCGGGTTGGGGCTACACCTTC. The rearrangement uses TRBV28 and TRBJ1-2; 9 bases agree with TRBD1. This CDR3 has 17 amino acids. The junction had 19 bases not matched to a gene; V was cut back by 6 bases and J by 8 bases. Germline V gene sequence: CDR1 MDHEN, CDR2 SYDVKM.

CDR3 amino acids: CASSRLAGPGTQYF. The CDR3 DNA is TGTGCCAGCAGCCGACTAGCGGGGCCGGGCACCCAGTACTTC. The V and J genes are TRBV2 and TRBJ2-5; TRBD2 matches 11 bases. CDR1 SNHLY and CDR2 FYNNEI come from the germline V gene. CDR3 length equals 14 residues. The J segment lost 8 bases and the V segment lost 6 bases, leaving 8 bases of the junction unmatched.

The chain combines TRBV12-3 or TRBV12-4 with TRBJ1-1; 9 bases fit TRBD1. With V trimmed by 8 bases and J by 3 bases, 4 bases remained unmatched. The CDR3 runs to 13 residues. CDR3 DNA: TGTGCCAGCTGCTGGACAGGGGACACTGAAGCTTTCTTT. Its translation is CASCWTGDTEAFF.

The chain employs TRBV18 and TRBJ2-5, with D perhaps TRBD1 (5 bases). Trimming left V 0 bases short and J 5 bases short, with 10 bases between. Germline CDR1 reads KGHSH; CDR2 reads LQKENI. This CDR3 spans 14 amino acids. The CDR3 nucleotides read TGTGCCAGCTCACCACCGGCAGGGTACGAGACCCAGTACTTC. This codes for CASSPPAGYETQYF.